These 8 T cell receptor beta chains were sequenced from one sample in a study of T cell responses to AZD1222 COVID-19 vaccine. Assay: immunoSEQ multiplex PCR; the TCRdb copy retains only in-frame clones and omits some. Among some 120,000 clones listed, about 85% were seen once. The sequenced sample was peripheral blood, obtained on day 0 of AZD1222 vaccination. The receptors shown here come from an adult in good health.

The chain uses TRBV4-2 and TRBJ1-2; D might be TRBD1 (5 bases). Germline V gene data show CDR1 as LGHNA and CDR2 as YNFKEQ. Trimming took off 3 bases at V and 7 bases at J, with 12 bases between the two ends. The CDR3 extends over 13 amino acids. The CDR3 DNA reads TGTGCCAGCAGCCAGGGCAGGGAGGGTGGCTACACCTTC. The encoded protein is CASSQGREGGYTF.

The chain carries TRBV28 and TRBJ1-2; D remains unclear. This CDR3 has 14 residues. Trimming stripped 3 bases from V and 8 bases from J, with 16 bases between. Germline V gives CDR1 MDHEN, CDR2 SYDVKM. CDR3 sequence: CASSLLRGSGGYTF. The DNA of the CDR3 is TGTGCCAGCAGTTTGCTCCGCGGATCTGGGGGCTACACCTTC.

The genes are TRBV5-1 and TRBJ2-7, with D uncertain. Germline V gives CDR1 SGHRS, CDR2 YFSETQ. The CDR3 contains 14 residues. Trimming pared 0 bases from V and 1 base from J, leaving 8 bases between. The CDR3 DNA is TGCGCCAGCAGCTTGGTACCCGGATCCTACGAGCAGTACTTC. It encodes CASSLVPGSYEQYF.

V and J are TRBV7-9 and TRBJ2-2; TRBD1 is a possible D gene (5 bases). Germline assignment: CDR1 SEHNR and CDR2 FQNEAQ (reference sequence). The CDR3 totals 16 residues. V was trimmed by 5 bases and J by 1 base, leaving 14 bases between them. The CDR3 DNA follows: TGTGCCAGCAGCCGCCGACAGTCCCAGAACACCGGGGAGCTGTTTTTT. Protein: CASSRRQSQNTGELFF.

The V and J genes are TRBV25-1 and TRBJ1-1, with D possibly matching TRBD1 (5 bases). The CDR3 runs 14 residues. V dropped 6 bases and J dropped 4 bases, with 15 bases sitting between them. Looked up from germline, CDR1 is MGHDK and CDR2 is SYGVNS. DNA for the CDR3: TGTGCCAGCAGGGGTTTTCGGCAGGGCACTGAAGCTTTCTTT. Its protein product is CASRGFRQGTEAFF. Together with reference TRBV25-1 and TRBJ1-1, the CDR3 gives the full variable domain: EADIYQTPRYLVIGTGKKITLECSQTMGHDKMYWYQQDPGMELHLIHYSYGVNSTEKGDLSSESTVSRIRTEHFPLTLESARPSHTSQYLCASRGFRQGTEAFFGQGTRLTVV.

This clone was counted once. The rearrangement links TRBV4-1 to TRBJ1-1; maybe TRBD1 (5 bases). Looked up from germline, CDR1 is MGHRA and CDR2 is YSYEKL. This CDR3 region has 14 residues. Trimming stripped 4 bases from V and 5 bases from J, with 14 bases between. The CDR3 DNA follows: TGCGCCAGCAGCCTCGGGGGAGGGGAGACTGAAGCTTTCTTT. Protein: CASSLGGGETEAFF.

V usage is TRBV19 and J usage is TRBJ1-1; weak D call: TRBD1 (5 bases). The germline V gene has CDR1 LNHDA and CDR2 SQIVND (reference sequence). With 5 bases removed from V and 2 bases from J, the gap between germline ends came to 18 bases. The CDR3 sequence is 16 residues long. CDR3 protein: CASSPRGDWRNTEAFF. The CDR3 DNA sequence: TGTGCCAGTAGTCCGCGGGGGGACTGGAGAAACACTGAAGCTTTCTTT.

V is TRBV10-3 and J is TRBJ1-1; no reliable D call. Germline loops: CDR1 ENHRY, CDR2 SYGVKD. The length of the CDR3 is 11 residues. The V end was cut by 4 bases, the J end by 7 bases, with 7 bases between. The CDR3 reads CAISVGNEAFF. The CDR3 nucleotides read TGTGCCATCAGTGTTGGGAATGAAGCTTTCTTT.